These T cell receptor beta chains were read from a single sample in a study of cytomegalovirus exposure and HLA in healthy donors. The table came from immunoSEQ multiplex PCR; TCRdb's copy has only in-frame clones and leaves some out. The table shows about 170,000 clones, with about 82% occurring only once. Sequenced sample: PBMCs. The receptors come from a woman between 18 and 29 years old in good health and CMV-seronegative. The CDR3 runs from the conserved cysteine through the conserved F or W. The D gene is left open where the match is weak.

D gene	V gene	J gene	CDR3 protein
NA	TRBV11-3	TRBJ1-1	CASSLDRNTEAFF
NA	TRBV28	TRBJ1-5	CASKRPGAKLDRNQPQHF
TRBD2	TRBV11-2	TRBJ2-1	CASSESGRNNNEQFF
TRBD2	TRBV4-2	TRBJ2-3	CASSHQLAGVADTQYF
NA	TRBV2	TRBJ2-7	CASSAFEVREQYF
NA	TRBV19	TRBJ2-4	CASSQADIQYF
NA	TRBV12-5	TRBJ1-3	CASGLESGAGNTIYF
NA	TRBV19	TRBJ2-3	CASSIYGTEQYF
TRBD2	TRBV9	TRBJ2-1	CASSPRTSLTNEQFF
TRBD2	TRBV6-5	TRBJ2-5	CASRLGGRVGETQYF
NA	TRBV28	TRBJ1-2	CASNIAGTQYGYTF
TRBD2	TRBV4-2	TRBJ2-1	CASSQERAGLAGGSSYNEQFF
TRBD1	TRBV28	TRBJ1-5	CASRRQGKQPQHF
NA	TRBV18	TRBJ2-3	CASSPVRGTDTQYF
TRBD1	TRBV19	TRBJ1-1	CASSIAGTGERDTEAFF
NA	TRBV7-9	TRBJ1-5	CASSSGSSNQPQHF
NA	TRBV4-1	TRBJ2-1	CASSQDSPAGSYNEQFF
NA	TRBV15	TRBJ2-7	CATSSRQSYEQYF
TRBD2	TRBV7-2	TRBJ2-3	CASSFVGGRAPDTQYF
NA	TRBV6-1	TRBJ1-2	CASRGARTSYGYTF
NA	TRBV7-2	TRBJ2-3	CASSSTSTDTQYF
TRBD1	TRBV15	TRBJ1-1	CATSREGDRNTEAFF
NA	TRBV7-2	TRBJ2-1	CASAYREGALGEQFF
TRBD2	TRBV29-1	TRBJ2-3	CSVGGGRGDTQYF
NA	TRBV6-4	NA	CASIAGLGEQYF
TRBD1	TRBV19	TRBJ1-5	CASSFDRVNQPQHF
TRBD1	TRBV6-1	TRBJ1-1	CASSGQGAGDTEAFF
TRBD2	TRBV6-1	TRBJ2-1	CASSEGSSGANEQFF
NA	TRBV7-3	TRBJ1-1	CASSPGVGSAEAFF
NA	TRBV5-8	TRBJ2-5	CASSLGTSRFSQETQYF
NA	TRBV28	TRBJ1-4	CASSLSADRYSTNEKLFF